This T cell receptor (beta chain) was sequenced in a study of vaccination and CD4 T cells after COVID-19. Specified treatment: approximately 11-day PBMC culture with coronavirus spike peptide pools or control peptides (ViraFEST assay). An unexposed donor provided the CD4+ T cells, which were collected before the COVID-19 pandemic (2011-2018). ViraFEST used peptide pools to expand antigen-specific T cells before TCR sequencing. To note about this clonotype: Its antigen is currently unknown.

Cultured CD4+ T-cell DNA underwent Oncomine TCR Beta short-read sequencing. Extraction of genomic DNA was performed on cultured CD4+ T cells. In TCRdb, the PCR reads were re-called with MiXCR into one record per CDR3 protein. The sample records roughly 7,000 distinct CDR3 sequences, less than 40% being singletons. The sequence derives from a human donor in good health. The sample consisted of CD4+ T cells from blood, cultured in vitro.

CDR3 nucleotides: TGTGCCAGTAGTATATTGTTGACTTCTAACACCGGGGAGCTGTTTTTT. Residues: CASSILLTSNTGELFF. V usage is TRBV19 and J usage is TRBJ2-2; D is uncertain. The V end lost 2 bases, the J end lost 2 bases, and 12 bases lay between the germline ends. This CDR3 spans 16 amino acids. Germline CDR1 reads LNHDA; CDR2 reads SQIVND (reference sequence).